This entry is about one T cell receptor (beta chain). Its antigen is unidentified. RNA served as the template for amplifying TCR beta CDR3 regions. HTBI-primed first-round RT-PCR preceded second-round multiplex PCR. TCRdb re-analysed the multiplex PCR reads in MiXCR, keeping a single row per CDR3 protein. The sample includes almost 750,000 distinct CDR3 sequences, roughly two fifths of them seen just once. The data derive from a study of Graves' ophthalmopathy and Graves' hyperthyroidism. Study background: Peripheral blood was gathered at first diagnosis, ahead of any treatment whatsoever. Regarding the study as a whole: A model built from 13 signatures distinguished ophthalmopathy from stable hyperthyroidism with roughly 85% sensitivity and approximately 80% specificity. The authors also found most expanded thyroid clonotypes above 0.001 frequency in blood.

The sequencing sample was made of peripheral blood. This receptor was obtained from an adult man with Graves' ophthalmopathy.

The DNA of the CDR3 is TGTGCCAGCAGACTGGGCGCGGGGGGTCGAGGAGAGACCCAGTACTTC. Its protein is CASRLGAGGRGETQYF. The V call is TRBV15, the J call TRBJ2-5; TRBD2 matches 8 bases. Germline V CDR1 and CDR2: LNHNV, YYDKDF (reference sequence). The junction had 17 bases not matched to a gene; V was cut back by 10 bases and J by 4 bases. The CDR3 contains 16 residues.